The present T cell receptor (beta chain) was sequenced within a study of OX40 agonist ivuxolimab in advanced cancers. Study details: Patients were dosed with the agonistic anti-OX40 (CD134) antibody ivuxolimab. Overall study results and limits: It was also the case that some nonresponders had low normalized T-cell clonal expansion. Doses of 0.1 to 3.0 mg/kg were accompanied by clonal expansion of CD4+ and CD8+ blood T cells by week 6.

Peripheral blood came from all dose cohorts at three timepoints. The repertoire was sequenced with immunoSEQ multiplex PCR; TCRdb's copy has only in-frame clones and lacks some. This table has about 59,000 clones, about four fifths appearing once. This clone was counted a few times. What it binds is unknown. Germline CDR1 and CDR2: SGHRS and YFSETQ. The ends were cut back, 4 bases at V and 4 bases at J, with 11 bases in the middle. This CDR3 has 14 amino acids. The chain is built from TRBV5-1 and TRBJ2-2; tentative D call: TRBD1 (6 bases). The TCR was taken from an adult with an advanced solid tumor such as melanoma, head and neck, liver or kidney cancer. This specimen consisted of CD4+ or CD8+ T cells sorted from blood, obtained in a trial of the OX40 agonist ivuxolimab. The CDR3 nucleotides are TGCGCCAGCAGCAGATCGGACAGCACCGGGGAGCTGTTTTTT. Protein: CASSRSDSTGELFF. Looking up the rest from reference TRBV5-1 and TRBJ2-2 gives the full variable domain: KAGVTQTPRYLIKTRGQQVTLSCSPISGHRSVSWYQQTPGQGLQFLFEYFSETQRNKGNFPGRFSGRQFSNSRSEMNVSTLELGDSALYLCASSRSDSTGELFFGEGSRLTVL.